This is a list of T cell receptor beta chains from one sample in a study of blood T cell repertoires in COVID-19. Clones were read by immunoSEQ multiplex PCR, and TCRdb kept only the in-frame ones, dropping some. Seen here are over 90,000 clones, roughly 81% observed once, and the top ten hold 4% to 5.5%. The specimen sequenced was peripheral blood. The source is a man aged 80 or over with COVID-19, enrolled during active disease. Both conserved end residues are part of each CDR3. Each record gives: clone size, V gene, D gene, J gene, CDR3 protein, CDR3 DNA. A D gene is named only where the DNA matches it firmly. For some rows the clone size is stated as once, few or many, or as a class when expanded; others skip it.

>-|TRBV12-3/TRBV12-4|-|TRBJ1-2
CASYANYGYTF
TGTGCGAGTTATGCTAACTATGGCTACACCTTC
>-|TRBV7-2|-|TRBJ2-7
CASSLRAATGGAYEQYF
TGTGCCAGCAGCTTGAGGGCCGCAACCGGCGGAGCCTACGAGCAGTACTTC
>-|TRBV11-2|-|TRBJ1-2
CASSLGTTTNYGYTF
TGTGCCAGCAGCCTAGGGACAACGACTAACTATGGCTACACCTTC
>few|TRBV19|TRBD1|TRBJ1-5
CASSSETGGLRSNQPQHF
TGTGCCAGTAGCTCCGAGACAGGGGGCCTGAGGAGCAATCAGCCCCAGCATTTT
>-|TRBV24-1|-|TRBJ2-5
CATSDSYRVGETQYF
TGTGCCACCAGTGATTCCTACAGGGTCGGGGAGACCCAGTACTTC
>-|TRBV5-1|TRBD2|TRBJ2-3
CASGPGGAGDTQYF
TGCGCCAGCGGGCCCGGGGGGGCCGGGGATACGCAGTATTTT
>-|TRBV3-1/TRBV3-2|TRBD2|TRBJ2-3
CASSQNSGRAGDTQYF
TGTGCCAGCAGCCAGAATAGCGGGAGGGCGGGGGATACGCAGTATTTT
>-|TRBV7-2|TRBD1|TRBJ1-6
CASSSTGGNSPLHF
TGTGCCAGCAGCTCGACAGGGGGAAATTCACCCCTCCACTTT
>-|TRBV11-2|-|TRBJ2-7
CASSPSRLVLSYEQYF
TGTGCCAGCAGCCCTAGTCGACTAGTCCTCTCCTACGAGCAGTACTTC
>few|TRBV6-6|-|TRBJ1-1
CASSDSVQENTEAFF
TGTGCCAGCAGCGACTCGGTACAGGAGAACACTGAAGCTTTCTTT
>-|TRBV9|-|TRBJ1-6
CASSVGSDNSPLHF
TGTGCCAGCAGCGTAGGATCAGATAATTCACCCCTCCACTTT
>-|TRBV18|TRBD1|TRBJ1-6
CASSPGTVNSPLHF
TGTGCCAGCTCACCAGGGACAGTTAATTCACCCCTCCACTTT
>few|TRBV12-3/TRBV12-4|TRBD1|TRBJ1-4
CASSPGQPEKLFF
TGTGCCAGCAGCCCGGGACAGCCCGAAAAACTGTTTTTT
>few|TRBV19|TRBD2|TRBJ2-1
CASSSRLADEQFF
TGTGCCAGTAGTTCCCGACTAGCAGATGAGCAGTTCTTC
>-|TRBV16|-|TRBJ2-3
CASSQSNRVTDTQYF
TGTGCCAGCAGCCAATCGAACAGGGTAACAGATACGCAGTATTTT
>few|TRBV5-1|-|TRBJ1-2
CASNTPPGDGYTF
TGCGCCAGCAACACCCCCCCGGGGGATGGCTACACCTTC
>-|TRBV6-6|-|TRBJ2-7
CASSLIAGEQYF
TGTGCCAGCAGTCTAATAGCTGGCGAGCAGTACTTC
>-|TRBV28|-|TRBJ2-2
CASVLSGNTGELFF
TGTGCCAGCGTCCTTAGCGGGAACACCGGGGAGCTGTTTTTT
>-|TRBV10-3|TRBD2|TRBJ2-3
CAISESYSGGTTDTQYF
TGTGCCATCAGTGAGTCTTATAGCGGGGGGACCACAGATACGCAGTATTTT
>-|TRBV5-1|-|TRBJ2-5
CASSLGLRGETQYF
TGCGCCAGCAGCTTGGGACTTCGGGGGGAGACCCAGTACTTC
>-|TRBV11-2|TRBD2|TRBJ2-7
CASSISGRANEQYF
TGTGCCAGCAGCATTAGCGGGAGGGCCAACGAGCAGTACTTC
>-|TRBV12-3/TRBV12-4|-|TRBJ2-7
CASSFLSYEQYF
TGTGCCAGCAGTTTTCTCTCCTACGAGCAGTACTTC
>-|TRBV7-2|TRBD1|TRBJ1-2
CASSLQAGQAAYGYTF
TGTGCCAGCAGCTTACAGGCCGGACAGGCAGCTTATGGCTACACCTTC
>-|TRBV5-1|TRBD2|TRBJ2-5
CASSSGTSGGRETQYF
TGCGCCAGCAGTTCCGGGACTAGCGGGGGTCGGGAGACCCAGTACTTC
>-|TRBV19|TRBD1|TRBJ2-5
CASSRDREETQYF
TGTGCCAGTAGCAGGGACAGGGAAGAGACCCAGTACTTC
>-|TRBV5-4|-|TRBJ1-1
CASSLESEAFF
TGTGCCAGCAGCTTGGAGAGTGAAGCTTTCTTT
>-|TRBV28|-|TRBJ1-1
CASSLSQAPNTEAFF
TGTGCCAGCAGTTTATCCCAGGCACCGAACACTGAAGCTTTCTTT
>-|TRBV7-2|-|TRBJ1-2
CASSLVGGGNYGYTF
TGTGCCAGCAGCTTAGTTGGGGGAGGCAACTATGGCTACACCTTC
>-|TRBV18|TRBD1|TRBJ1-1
CASSPSRGANTEAFF
TGTGCCAGCTCACCATCCAGGGGGGCGAACACTGAAGCTTTCTTT
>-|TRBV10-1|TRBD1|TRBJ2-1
CASGRDRGLNEQFF
TGCGCCAGCGGCCGGGACAGGGGGCTCAATGAGCAGTTCTTC
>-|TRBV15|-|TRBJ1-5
CATSRDFGEQQPQHF
TGTGCCACCAGCAGAGATTTTGGTGAACAGCAGCCCCAGCATTTT
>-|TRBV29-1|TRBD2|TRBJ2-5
CSVAGGGKETQYF
TGCAGCGTCGCGGGGGGCGGGAAGGAGACCCAGTACTTC
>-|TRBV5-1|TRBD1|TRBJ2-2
CASSYGTGGDTGELFF
TGCGCCAGCAGCTACGGGACAGGGGGAGACACCGGGGAGCTGTTTTTT
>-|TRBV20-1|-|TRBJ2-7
CSACGLLSYEQYF
TGCAGTGCTTGTGGGCTCCTCTCCTACGAGCAGTACTTC
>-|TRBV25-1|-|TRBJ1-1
CASFRGTEAFF
TGTGCCAGTTTCCGGGGGACTGAAGCTTTCTTT
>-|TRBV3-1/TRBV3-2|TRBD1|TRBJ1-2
CASSQEVGTGVGYTF
TGTGCCAGCAGCCAAGAGGTTGGGACAGGGGTCGGCTACACCTTC
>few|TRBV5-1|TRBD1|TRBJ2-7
CASSLEMAGGKLYEQYF
TGCGCCAGCAGCTTGGAAATGGCAGGGGGCAAACTCTACGAGCAGTACTTC
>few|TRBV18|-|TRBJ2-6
CASSPIITGSGANVLTF
TGTGCCAGCTCACCTATTATAACAGGATCTGGGGCCAACGTCCTGACTTTC
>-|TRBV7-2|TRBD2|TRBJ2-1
CASSFSSGGQNNEQFF
TGTGCCAGCAGCTTCTCCAGCGGGGGGCAAAACAATGAGCAGTTCTTC
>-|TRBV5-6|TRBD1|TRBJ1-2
CASSLRQGGNYGYTF
TGTGCCAGCAGCCTCCGACAGGGGGGGAACTATGGCTACACCTTC
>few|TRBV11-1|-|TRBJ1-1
CASSLALANTEAFF
TGTGCCAGCAGCTTAGCTTTGGCGAACACTGAAGCTTTCTTT
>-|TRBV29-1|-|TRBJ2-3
CSVEEGGGADTQYF
TGCAGCGTTGAAGAAGGAGGGGGCGCAGATACGCAGTATTTT
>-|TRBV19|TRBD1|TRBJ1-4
CASSIGKGGTGKEKLFF
TGTGCCAGTAGTATAGGCAAGGGAGGGACAGGGAAAGAAAAACTGTTTTTT
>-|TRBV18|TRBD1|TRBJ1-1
CASSPRRQGADTEAFF
TGTGCCAGCTCACCACGGAGACAGGGGGCCGACACTGAAGCTTTCTTT